The entry below gives a single T cell receptor beta chain sequence along with its context. Germline CDR1 and CDR2: MNHEY and SMNVEV (reference sequence). Trimming removed 0 bases at V and 2 bases at J, with 10 bases between. The CDR3 runs to 15 residues. The sample originates from a study of blood T cell repertoires in COVID-19. For the study at large: Both acute and convalescent COVID-19 samples were obtained from the United States, Italy and Spain. T cells, B-cell-depleted T cells, or PBMCs supplied cDNA or gDNA.

Assay: immunoSEQ multiplex PCR; the TCRdb copy retains only in-frame clones and omits some. The data hold 200,000 to 250,000 clones, with around 89% observed a single time. The sequence came from a woman between 35 and 50 years old with acute or convalescent COVID-19. Sequenced sample: peripheral blood. The V and J genes are TRBV27 and TRBJ1-1, with D possibly being TRBD1 (6 bases). CDR3 DNA: TGTGCCAGCAGTTTATCCTTGGACAGTAACACTGAAGCTTTCTTT. Protein sequence: CASSLSLDSNTEAFF.